This TCR beta chain is from a study of cytomegalovirus exposure and HLA in healthy donors. Findings and caveats of the study: Owing to their indistinguishability, certain V segments, notably TRBV6-2 and TRBV6-3, were excluded. Later analysis found that TCR beta chains associated with HLA were more clonally expanded than other, equally common chains. A later analysis found that most CMV-associated TCR beta chains appeared HLA-restricted.

Details on this clone: What it binds is unknown.

The trim removed 7 bases at V and 0 bases at J, leaving 15 bases unmatched. The CDR3 loop spans 18 amino acids. Germline loops: CDR1 SNHLY, CDR2 FYNNEI. Healthy bone marrow donors made up the donors. PCR was performed using 60 Vbeta and 13 Jbeta primers. Sequencing was performed with immunoSEQ multiplex PCR; in TCRdb, only in-frame clones are kept and a portion is missing. The table has some 140,000 clones, around 80% seen once; the top ten hold 6% to 7.5%. The chain carries TRBV2 and TRBJ2-7, with 10 bases fitting TRBD2. The receptor was isolated from a man aged 40-55 years in good health and CMV-seropositive. The specimen was PBMCs. The CDR3 DNA follows: TGTGCCAGCATGGGTTCGCCACTAGCGGGGCAGGACTCCTACGAGCAGTACTTC. Its protein product is CASMGSPLAGQDSYEQYF.